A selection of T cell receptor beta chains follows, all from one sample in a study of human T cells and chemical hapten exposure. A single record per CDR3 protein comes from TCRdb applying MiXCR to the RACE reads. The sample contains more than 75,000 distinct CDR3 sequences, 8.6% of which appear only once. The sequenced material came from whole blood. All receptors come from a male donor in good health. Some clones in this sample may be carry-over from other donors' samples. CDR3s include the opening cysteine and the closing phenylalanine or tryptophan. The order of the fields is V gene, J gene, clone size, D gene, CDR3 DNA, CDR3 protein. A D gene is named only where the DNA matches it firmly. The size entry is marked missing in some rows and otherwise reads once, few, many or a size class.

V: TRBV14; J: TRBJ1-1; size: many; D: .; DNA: TGTGCCAGCAGCCTGATGAACACTGAAGCTTTCTTT; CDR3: CASSLMNTEAFF
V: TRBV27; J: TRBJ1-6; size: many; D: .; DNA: TGTGCCAGCAGTTCTCGGGGAGGTTCACCCCTCCACTTT; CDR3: CASSSRGGSPLHF
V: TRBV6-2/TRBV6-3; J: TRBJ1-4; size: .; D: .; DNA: TGTGCCAGCAGTTCCTCGACGACGGTGAGGGATGAAAAACTGTTTTTT; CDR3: CASSSSTTVRDEKLFF
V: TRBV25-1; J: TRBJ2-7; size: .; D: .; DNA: TGTGCCAGCAGTGCGGGGTACGAGCAGTACTTC; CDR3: CASSAGYEQYF
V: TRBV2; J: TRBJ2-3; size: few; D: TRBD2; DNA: TGTGCCAGCAGCCCCACTAGCGGGGGTTTCTCAGATACGCAGTATTTT; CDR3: CASSPTSGGFSDTQYF
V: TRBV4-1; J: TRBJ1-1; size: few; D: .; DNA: TGCGCCAGCAGCCAAGTTCAGGACAGGAACACTGAAGCTTTCTTT; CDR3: CASSQVQDRNTEAFF
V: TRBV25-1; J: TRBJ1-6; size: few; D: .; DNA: TGTGCCAGCAGTGAATTGGCTTATTCACCCCTCCACTTT; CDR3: CASSELAYSPLHF
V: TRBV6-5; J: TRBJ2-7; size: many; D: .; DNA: TGTGCCAGCAGTTACTCCTTGGACAGCTCCTACGAGCAGTACTTC; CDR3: CASSYSLDSSYEQYF
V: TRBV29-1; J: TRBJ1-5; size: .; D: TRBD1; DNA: TGCAGCGTTGGAGGGGGACAGGGAGGTCAGCCCCAGCATTTT; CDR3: CSVGGGQGGQPQHF
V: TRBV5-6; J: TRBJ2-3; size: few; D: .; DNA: TGTGCCAGCAGCTTGGGTTGGCGCGGGAGCACAGATACGCAGTATTTT; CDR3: CASSLGWRGSTDTQYF
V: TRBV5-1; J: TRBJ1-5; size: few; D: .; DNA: TGCGCCAGCAGCTTGGGGACAGAGAATAGCAATCAGCCCCAGCATTTT; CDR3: CASSLGTENSNQPQHF
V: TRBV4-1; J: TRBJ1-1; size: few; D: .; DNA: TGCGCCAGCAGCCAAGACCCCGAGGCTGGCACTGAAGCTTTCTTT; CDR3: CASSQDPEAGTEAFF
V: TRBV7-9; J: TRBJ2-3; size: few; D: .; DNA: TGTGCCAGCAGCTTCGGAGCGACAGCCTCAGATACGCAGTATTTT; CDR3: CASSFGATASDTQYF
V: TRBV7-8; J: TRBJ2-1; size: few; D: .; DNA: TGTGCCAGCAGCTCGTCGACTGGGCTCAGCTCCTACAATGAGCAGTTCTTC; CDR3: CASSSSTGLSSYNEQFF
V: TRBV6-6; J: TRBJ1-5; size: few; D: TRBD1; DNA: TGTGCCAGCAGTTACATCGAGACAGGGACGATACAGCCCCAGCATTTT; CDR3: CASSYIETGTIQPQHF
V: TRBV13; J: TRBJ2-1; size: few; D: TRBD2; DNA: TGTGCCAGCAGCTTAACTAGCGGGGGAGTCAATGAGCAGTTCTTC; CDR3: CASSLTSGGVNEQFF
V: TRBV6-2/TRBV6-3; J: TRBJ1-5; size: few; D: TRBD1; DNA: TGTGCCAGCCTCAATGGAGGGACAGGGGATTTCAATCAGCCCCAGCATTTT; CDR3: CASLNGGTGDFNQPQHF
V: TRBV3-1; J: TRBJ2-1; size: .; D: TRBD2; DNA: TGTGCCAGCAGCCCACCGGGACTAGCGGGTCGCAATGAGCAGTTCTTC; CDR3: CASSPPGLAGRNEQFF
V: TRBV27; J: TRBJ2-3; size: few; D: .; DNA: TGTGCCAGCAGTCATGACTGGCGAGATACGCAGTATTTT; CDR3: CASSHDWRDTQYF
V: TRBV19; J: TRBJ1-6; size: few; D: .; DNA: TGTGCCAGTAGGACGGACAATAATTCACCCCTCCACTTT; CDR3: CASRTDNNSPLHF
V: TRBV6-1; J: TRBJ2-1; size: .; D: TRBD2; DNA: TGTGCCAGCAGTTCCGGGACTAGCGGGGACAATGAGCAGTTCTTC; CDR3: CASSSGTSGDNEQFF
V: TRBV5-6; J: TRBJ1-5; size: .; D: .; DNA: TGTGCCAGCAGCTTGGGATCGATTCGGCCCCAGCATTTT; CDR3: CASSLGSIRPQHF
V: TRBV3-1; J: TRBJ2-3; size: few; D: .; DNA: TGTGCCAGCAGGCGACAGGCTACCCCCATGGATACGCAGTATTTT; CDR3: CASRRQATPMDTQYF
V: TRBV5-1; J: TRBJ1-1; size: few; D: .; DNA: TGCGCCAGCAGCTTGGACGTGAACACTGAAGCTTTCTTT; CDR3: CASSLDVNTEAFF
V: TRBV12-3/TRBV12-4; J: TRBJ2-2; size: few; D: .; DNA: TGTGCCAGCAGTTCCCTAGACAGTTTCGGGGAGCTGTTTTTT; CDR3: CASSSLDSFGELFF
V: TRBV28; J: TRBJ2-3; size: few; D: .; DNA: TGTGCCAGCAGTTTTCTAGCTGGCACAGATACGCAGTATTTT; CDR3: CASSFLAGTDTQYF
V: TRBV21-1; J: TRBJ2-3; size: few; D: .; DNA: TGTGCCAGCAGCACCCAGGGGGTCGCGCAGTATTTT; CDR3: CASSTQGVAQYF
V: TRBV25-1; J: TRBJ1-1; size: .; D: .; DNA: TGTGCCAGCAGTGAATATAGGGGGGATGAAGCTTTCTTT; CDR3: CASSEYRGDEAFF
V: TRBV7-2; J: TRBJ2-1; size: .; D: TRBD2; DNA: TGTGCCAGCAGCTTAGCGGGGCGGGGGGGTACGAATGAGCAGTTCTTC; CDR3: CASSLAGRGGTNEQFF
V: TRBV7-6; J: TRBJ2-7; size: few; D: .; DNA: TGTGCCAGCAGCTTATCGCCTTTGTCCGAGCAGTACTTC; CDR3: CASSLSPLSEQYF
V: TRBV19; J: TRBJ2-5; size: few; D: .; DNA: TGTGCCAGTAGTATAGTCCCTCTCGGCCAAGAGACCCAGTACTTC; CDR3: CASSIVPLGQETQYF
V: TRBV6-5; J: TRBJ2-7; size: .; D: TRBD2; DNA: TGTGCCAGCAGTTACTCGACGGGGGGGAGCTCCTACGAGCAGTACTTC; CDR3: CASSYSTGGSSYEQYF
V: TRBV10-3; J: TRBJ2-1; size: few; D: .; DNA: TGTGCCATCAGCAAGGGAAGAGCGGATCCCTTCCCCTACAATGAGCAGTTCTTC; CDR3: CAISKGRADPFPYNEQFF
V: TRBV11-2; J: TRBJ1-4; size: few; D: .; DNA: TGTGCCAGCAGCTTAGAAGCGAGGCAATCGGACGAAAAACTGTTTTTT; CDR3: CASSLEARQSDEKLFF
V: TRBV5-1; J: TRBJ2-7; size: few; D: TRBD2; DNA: TGCGCCAGCAGCTCTAAGACTAGCGGGGGGGCCCCCTACGAGCAGTACTTC; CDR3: CASSSKTSGGAPYEQYF
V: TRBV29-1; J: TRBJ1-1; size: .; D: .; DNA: TGCACCATCGCTGGAGCCGGCGGGAACACTGAAGCTTTCTTT; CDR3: CTIAGAGGNTEAFF
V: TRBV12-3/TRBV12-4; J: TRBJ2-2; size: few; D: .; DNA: TGTGCCAGCAGTTTAAGCCAGCTTGCGAACACCGGGGAGCTGTTTTTT; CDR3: CASSLSQLANTGELFF
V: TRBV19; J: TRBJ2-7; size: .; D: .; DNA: TGTGCCAGCAGATTCCGGGACGCCAGCTCCTACGAGCAGTACTTC; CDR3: CASRFRDASSYEQYF
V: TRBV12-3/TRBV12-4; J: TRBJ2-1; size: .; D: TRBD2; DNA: TGTGCCAGCACCATTAACCCCTCCCGGGAGGGGCAGTTCTTC; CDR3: CASTINPSREGQFF
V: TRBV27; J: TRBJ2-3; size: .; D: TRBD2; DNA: TGTGCCAGCAGTTTGGGGACTAGCGGGATTCACACAGATACGCAGTATTTT; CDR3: CASSLGTSGIHTDTQYF
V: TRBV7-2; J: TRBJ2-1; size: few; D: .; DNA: TGTGCCAGCAGCTCAGGTTTATGGGGCAATGAGCAGTTCTTC; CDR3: CASSSGLWGNEQFF
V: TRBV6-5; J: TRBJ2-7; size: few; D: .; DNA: TGTGCCAGCAGTTTGGGGACACTTCAAAAGGAGCAGTACTTC; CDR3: CASSLGTLQKEQYF
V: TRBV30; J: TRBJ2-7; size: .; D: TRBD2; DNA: TGTGCCTGGAGTGTCCCCGGAGGACTAGCGCGCGAGCAGTACTTC; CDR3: CAWSVPGGLAREQYF
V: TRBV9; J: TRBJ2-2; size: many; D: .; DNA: TGTGCCAGCCACCATGGAGTCTGGAACACCGGGGAGCTGTTTTTT; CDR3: CASHHGVWNTGELFF
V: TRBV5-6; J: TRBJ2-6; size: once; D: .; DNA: TGTGCCAGCAGCTTGGGGGCAGAACTTGGGGCCAACGTCCTGACTTTC; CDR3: CASSLGAELGANVLTF
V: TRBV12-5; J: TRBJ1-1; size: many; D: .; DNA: TGTGCTAGTGGTTTAGGTGAGGTGAACACTGAAGCTTTCTTT; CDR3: CASGLGEVNTEAFF
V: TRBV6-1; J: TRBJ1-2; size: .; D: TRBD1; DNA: TGTGCCAGCAGTGGGCAGGGGGCTGGATATGGCTACACCTTC; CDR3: CASSGQGAGYGYTF
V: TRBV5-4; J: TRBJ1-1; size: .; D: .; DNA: TGTGCCAGCAGCATTCACAGGGCCAGGAACACTGAAGCTTTCTTT; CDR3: CASSIHRARNTEAFF
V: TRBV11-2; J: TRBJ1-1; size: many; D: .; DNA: TGTGCCAGCAGCTTAGATTCGGGGGCTTTGAACACTGAAGCTTTCTTT; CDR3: CASSLDSGALNTEAFF
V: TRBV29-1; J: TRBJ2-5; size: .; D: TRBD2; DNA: TGCAGCGTTGACCCTAGCGGGGGGGGAGAGACCCAGTACTTC; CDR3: CSVDPSGGGETQYF
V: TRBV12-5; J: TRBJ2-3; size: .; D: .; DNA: TGTGCTAGTGGTTTGCCGGTCGCGGCAGGTGATACGCAGTATTTT; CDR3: CASGLPVAAGDTQYF